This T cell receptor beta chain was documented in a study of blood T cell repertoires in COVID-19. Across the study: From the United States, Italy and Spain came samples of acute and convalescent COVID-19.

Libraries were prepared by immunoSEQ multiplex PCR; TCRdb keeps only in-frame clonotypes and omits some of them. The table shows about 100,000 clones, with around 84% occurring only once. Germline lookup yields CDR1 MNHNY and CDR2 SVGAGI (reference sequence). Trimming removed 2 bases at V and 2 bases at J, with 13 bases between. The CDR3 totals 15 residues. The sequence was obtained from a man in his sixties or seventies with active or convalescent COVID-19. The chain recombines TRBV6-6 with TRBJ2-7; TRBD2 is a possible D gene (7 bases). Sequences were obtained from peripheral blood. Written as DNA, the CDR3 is TGTGCCAGCAGTTACAACGGGGGGCCCGCCTACGAGCAGTACTTC. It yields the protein CASSYNGGPAYEQYF.